Listed here is a single T cell receptor beta chain. The entry originates in a study of T cell responses to AZD1222 COVID-19 vaccine. TCRdb's copy holds only in-frame clones and misses some; the assay was immunoSEQ multiplex PCR. There are 100,000 to 150,000 clones in the sample; around 93% occur only once, and 1.1% lies in the top ten. The trim removed 4 bases at V and 4 bases at J, leaving 6 bases unmatched. The CDR3 spans 14 residues. Germline CDR1 and CDR2: SNHLY and FYNNEI. The sequence was obtained from an adult in good health. The source material was peripheral blood, sampled on day 0 of AZD1222 vaccination. This rearrangement joins TRBV2 to TRBJ2-5; 7 bases match TRBD1. CDR3 nucleotides: TGTGCCAGCAGTGGTTCCTACAGGGGAGAGACCCAGTACTTC. Translation: CASSGSYRGETQYF.